This T cell receptor (beta chain) came from a study of PD-1 blockade in classical Hodgkin lymphoma. Produced via immunoSEQ multiplex PCR; TCRdb's table is partial and in-frame only. The repertoire has roughly 81,000 clones, around nine tenths of them found once; the top ten carry approximately 2.4%. Every single patient, without exception, relapsed after autologous stem cell transplantation, and brentuximab vedotin exposure varied. Patients showed best responses of complete response, partial response or progressive disease. The input for sequencing was peripheral blood mononuclear cells (PBMCs), taken before the second cycle of nivolumab. The TCR comes from a human donor with classical Hodgkin lymphoma.

The CDR3 coding sequence is TGTGCCAGCAGCCAAAAGGACAGGGTTAACACTGAAGCTTTCTTT. This encodes CASSQKDRVNTEAFF. The gene calls are TRBV4-2 and TRBJ1-1; 8 nucleotides match TRBD1. Germline V CDR1 and CDR2: LGHNA, YNFKEQ. Trimming removed 2 bases from V and 2 bases from J; junction bases left unmatched: 4. CDR3 length equals 15 residues.